This TCR beta chain emerged from a study of CD8 T cells in ankylosing spondylitis. Study-wide points: Reactive arthritis synovial fluid and blood previously showed some of these motif variants. Among TCR beta sequences, a motif of fewer than 10 highly homologous variants appeared characteristic of ankylosing spondylitis blood. The authors reported significant enrichment of disease-linked clones in matched ankylosing spondylitis synovial fluid.

The ends lost 6 bases at V and 4 bases at J; junction bases unmatched: 8. The length of the CDR3 is 15 residues. CDR1 is MNHEY, CDR2 SMNVEV, per germline (reference sequence). Molecular-barcoded quantitative 5'-RACE produced these TCR beta libraries. TCRdb reanalysed the 5' RACE reads using MiXCR and keeps one entry per CDR3 protein. Of fewer than 250,000 distinct CDR3 sequences in the sample, about a sixth were seen once. As regards this clonotype: The antigen remains unidentified.

The TCR sequence derives from a male donor with ankylosing spondylitis. The sequencing sample was made of blood, either unsorted or a sorted T cell fraction (not recorded which). The rearrangement uses TRBV27 and TRBJ2-1; TRBD1 matches at 8 bases. In nucleotides, the CDR3 is TGTGCCAGCAGGCTTCAGGGGGCGGGTTACAATGAGCAGTTCTTC. Translating gives CASRLQGAGYNEQFF.